This TCR beta chain comes out of a study of blood T cell repertoires in COVID-19. As for the study in general: In each case, the material was cDNA or gDNA derived from T cells, B-cell-depleted T cells, or PBMCs.

Profiling relied on immunoSEQ multiplex PCR, and the TCRdb table lists in-frame clones only, not all of them. Of tens of thousands of clones listed, approximately 90% were seen once; the top ten hold approximately 2.4%. Germline V gene lookup returns CDR1 SGHRS and CDR2 YFSETQ. V was pared by 0 bases and J by 8 bases, with 14 bases between. The CDR3 runs to 15 residues. This TCR came from a man aged 50 to 59 with acute or convalescent COVID-19. The specimen was peripheral blood. The V gene is TRBV5-1, the J gene TRBJ1-4, with a tentative D call TRBD1 (6 bases). The CDR3 loop is CASSLESQGSEKLFF. CDR3 nucleotide sequence: TGCGCCAGCAGCTTGGAGTCACAGGGAAGCGAAAAACTGTTTTTT. The full variable domain, completed using reference TRBV5-1 and TRBJ1-4, is KAGVTQTPRYLIKTRGQQVTLSCSPISGHRSVSWYQQTPGQGLQFLFEYFSETQRNKGNFPGRFSGRQFSNSRSEMNVSTLELGDSALYLCASSLESQGSEKLFFGSGTQLSVL.